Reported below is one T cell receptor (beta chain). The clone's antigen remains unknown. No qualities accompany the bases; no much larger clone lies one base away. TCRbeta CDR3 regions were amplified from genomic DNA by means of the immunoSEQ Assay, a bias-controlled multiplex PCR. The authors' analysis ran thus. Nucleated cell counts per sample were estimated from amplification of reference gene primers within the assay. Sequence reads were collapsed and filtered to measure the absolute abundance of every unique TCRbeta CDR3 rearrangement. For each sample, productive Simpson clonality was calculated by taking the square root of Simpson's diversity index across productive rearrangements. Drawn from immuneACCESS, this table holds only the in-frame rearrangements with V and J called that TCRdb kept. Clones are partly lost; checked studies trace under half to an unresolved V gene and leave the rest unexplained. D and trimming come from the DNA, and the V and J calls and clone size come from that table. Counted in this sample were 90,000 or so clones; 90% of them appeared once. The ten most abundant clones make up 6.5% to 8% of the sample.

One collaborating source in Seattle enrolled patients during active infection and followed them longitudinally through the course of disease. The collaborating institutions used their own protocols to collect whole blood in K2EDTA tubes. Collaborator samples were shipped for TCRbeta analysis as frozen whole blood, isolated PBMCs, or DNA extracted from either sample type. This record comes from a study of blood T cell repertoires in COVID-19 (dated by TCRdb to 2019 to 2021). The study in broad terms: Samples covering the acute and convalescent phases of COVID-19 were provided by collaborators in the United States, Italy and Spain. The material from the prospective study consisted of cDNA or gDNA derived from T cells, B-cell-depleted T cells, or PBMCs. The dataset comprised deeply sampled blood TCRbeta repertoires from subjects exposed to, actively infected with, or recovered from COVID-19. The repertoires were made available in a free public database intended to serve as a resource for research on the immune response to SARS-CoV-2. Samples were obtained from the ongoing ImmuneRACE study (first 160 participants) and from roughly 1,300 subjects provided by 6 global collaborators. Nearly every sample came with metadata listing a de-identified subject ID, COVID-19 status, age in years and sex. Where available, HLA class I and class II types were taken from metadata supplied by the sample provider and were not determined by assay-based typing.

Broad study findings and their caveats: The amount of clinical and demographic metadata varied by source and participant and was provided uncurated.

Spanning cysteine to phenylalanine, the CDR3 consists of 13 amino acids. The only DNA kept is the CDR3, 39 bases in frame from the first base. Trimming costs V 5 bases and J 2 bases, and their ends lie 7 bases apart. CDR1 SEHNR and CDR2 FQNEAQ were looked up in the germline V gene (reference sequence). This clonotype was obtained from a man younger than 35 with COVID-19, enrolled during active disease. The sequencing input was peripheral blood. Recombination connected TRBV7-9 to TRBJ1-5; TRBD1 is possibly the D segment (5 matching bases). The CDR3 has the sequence CASSETGNQPQHF. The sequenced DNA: TGTGCCAGCAGCGAGACAGGCAATCAGCCCCAGCATTTT.